This T cell receptor (beta chain) was obtained from a study of blood T cell repertoires in COVID-19. Across the study: Spain, Italy and the United States supplied samples that represented acute and convalescent COVID-19.

Study processing details: Quantification of nucleated cells was approximated via reference gene primer amplification. Method: immunoSEQ multiplex PCR; TCRdb's copy keeps in-frame clones and lacks some. The V and J calls and clone size are taken from that table; D and trimming were inferred from the DNA. There are 200,000 to 300,000 clones in the sample; over 90% occur only once, and around 0.86% lies in the top ten. It was during active infection that Seattle patients were enrolled and then longitudinally followed. The CDR3 totals 15 residues. Germline CDR1 LGHDT, CDR2 YNNKEL (reference sequence). V was pared by 1 base and J by 8 bases, with 17 bases between.

The specimen sequenced was peripheral blood. This TCR derives from a man in his thirties or forties with COVID-19, enrolled during active disease. This chain links TRBV3-1 (or the pseudogene TRBV3-2) with TRBJ1-2, with D uncertain. CDR3: CASSQVRGLVNGYTF. The DNA of the CDR3 is TGTGCCAGCAGCCAAGTCCGGGGATTAGTAAACGGCTACACCTTC.